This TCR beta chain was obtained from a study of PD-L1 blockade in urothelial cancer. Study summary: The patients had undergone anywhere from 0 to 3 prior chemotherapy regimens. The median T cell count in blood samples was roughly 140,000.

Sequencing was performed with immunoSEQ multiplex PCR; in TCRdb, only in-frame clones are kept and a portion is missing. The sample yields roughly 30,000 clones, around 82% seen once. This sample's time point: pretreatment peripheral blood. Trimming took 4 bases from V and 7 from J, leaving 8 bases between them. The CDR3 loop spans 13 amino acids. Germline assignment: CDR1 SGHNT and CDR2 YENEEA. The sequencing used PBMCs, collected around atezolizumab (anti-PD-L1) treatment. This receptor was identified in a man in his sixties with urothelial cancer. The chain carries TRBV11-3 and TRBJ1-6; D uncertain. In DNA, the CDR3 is TGTGCCAGCAGCTCGCAGCGAAATTCACCCCTCCACTTT. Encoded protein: CASSSQRNSPLHF.